The present entry profiles one T cell receptor beta chain with its context. Its antigen is unknown. The data originate from a study of shared clonotypes between healthy human individuals. Study information: The plates for each donor numbered three CD4 naive, three CD4 memory, two CD8 naive and one CD8 memory.

Memory CD4+ cells were the fraction left after CD45RA+ naive selection. The assay ran at deep level. Sequencing used immunoSEQ multiplex PCR; TCRdb keeps in-frame clones, though not all of them. The sample has around 700,000 clones; 74% are singletons. Study observations and caveats: Inspection by rarefaction showed sorted-subset sequencing to be incomplete despite large depth.

Trimming cost V 7 bases and J 3 bases; bases outside gene matches: 7. Per germline, CDR1 SGHRS and CDR2 YFSETQ. CDR3 length equals 13 residues. The origin of this receptor is a woman in her twenties or thirties in good health. V and J are TRBV5-1 and TRBJ2-7; 7 nucleotides align to TRBD2. Sequencing input: memory CD4+ T cells sorted from blood. This sample's subset: CD45RA-negative fraction. CDR3 DNA sequence: TGCGCCAGCTTACTAGGGACTATCTACGAGCAGTACTTC. This sequence encodes CASLLGTIYEQYF.